The rows below give T cell receptor beta chains drawn from one sample of a study of CD8+CD57+ T cells in acquired aplastic anemia. TCRdb reprocessed the reads with MiXCR, giving one entry per CDR3 protein. The data show hundreds of thousands of distinct CDR3 sequences, 25% to 40% seen once. Sequencing used sorted CD4+, CD8+, or CD8+CD57+ T cells (not recorded which) from PBMCs. Receptors originate from a human donor with aplastic anemia. CDR3s include the opening cysteine and the closing phenylalanine or tryptophan. Fields, in order: V gene, J gene, clone size, D gene, CDR3 protein, CDR3 DNA. The D gene is left open where the match is weak. Expanded clones are given a class, and other clones once, few, many or no size at all.

TRBV9	TRBJ1-1	NA	NA	CASSRKSGVDATEAFF	TGTGCCAGCAGCCGTAAATCAGGGGTAGACGCCACTGAAGCTTTCTTT
TRBV6-2/TRBV6-3	TRBJ1-5	NA	TRBD1	CASSYGTGQPQHF	TGTGCCAGCAGTTACGGGACAGGTCAGCCCCAGCATTTT
TRBV12-3/TRBV12-4	TRBJ1-1	few	TRBD1	CASSITGGQNTEAFF	TGTGCCAGCAGTATCACAGGGGGTCAAAATACTGAAGCTTTCTTT
TRBV5-4	TRBJ2-5	NA	TRBD2	CASGSGAIQETQYF	TGTGCCAGCGGTAGCGGGGCGATCCAAGAGACCCAGTACTTC
TRBV6-1	TRBJ2-7	many	NA	CASSEPQRSYEQYF	TGTGCCAGCAGTGAACCTCAGCGTTCCTACGAGCAGTACTTC
TRBV15	TRBJ1-5	many	NA	CATSGKGDQPQHF	TGTGCCACCAGCGGGAAAGGTGATCAGCCCCAGCATTTT
TRBV6-1	TRBJ1-5	NA	TRBD1	CASSTTGNNQPQHF	TGTGCCAGCAGTACGACAGGGAACAATCAGCCCCAGCATTTT
TRBV25-1	TRBJ1-3	once	NA	CASSEGDRFSGDTVYF	TGTGCCAGCAGTGAAGGGGACCGGTTCTCTGGAGACACCGTATATTTT
TRBV18	TRBJ1-2	few	NA	CASSPKVQSSNYGYTF	TGTGCCAGCTCACCTAAAGTCCAAAGTTCTAACTATGGCTACACCTTC
TRBV5-1	TRBJ2-5	NA	NA	CASSRSGQNQETQYF	TGCGCCAGCAGCCGATCCGGACAGAACCAAGAGACCCAGTACTTC
TRBV7-9	TRBJ1-5	many	NA	CASSTDTFNQPQHF	TGTGCCAGCAGTACCGACACTTTCAATCAGCCCCAGCATTTT
TRBV20-1	TRBJ1-4	NA	NA	CSALGPAVEKLFF	TGCAGTGCTTTGGGTCCGGCGGTGGAAAAACTGTTTTTT
TRBV29-1	TRBJ1-1	many	NA	CSVGVGIGAEAFF	TGCAGCGTTGGTGTGGGAATCGGCGCTGAAGCTTTCTTT
TRBV19	TRBJ1-1	many	NA	CASSMSTVTEAFF	TGTGCCAGTAGTATGTCGACAGTAACTGAAGCTTTCTTT
TRBV10-3	TRBJ2-2	many	TRBD1	CAIRTGKNTGELFF	TGTGCCATCAGGACAGGGAAGAACACCGGGGAGCTGTTTTTT
TRBV24-1	TRBJ1-1	many	NA	CATSGPPGPNTEAFF	TGTGCCACCAGTGGTCCCCCGGGACCGAACACTGAAGCTTTCTTT
TRBV6-1	TRBJ1-2	many	NA	CASSGDGPYGYTF	TGTGCCAGCAGCGGGGACGGCCCCTATGGCTACACCTTC
TRBV30	TRBJ1-4	few	NA	CAWSGEKLFF	TGTGCCTGGAGTGGAGAAAAACTGTTTTTT
TRBV14	TRBJ1-1	NA	TRBD1	CASSSNLGQGNTEAFF	TGTGCCAGCAGCTCCAATCTGGGACAGGGGAACACTGAAGCTTTCTTT
TRBV9	TRBJ2-3	NA	NA	CASSVAPLGSGTDTQYF	TGTGCCAGCAGCGTAGCTCCCCTGGGGTCGGGCACAGATACGCAGTATTTT
TRBV29-1	TRBJ2-1	NA	NA	CSVVDPISFYNEQFF	TGCAGCGTTGTCGATCCGATTAGCTTCTACAATGAGCAGTTCTTC
TRBV24-1	TRBJ2-2	many	NA	CATSDPGEGTGELFF	TGTGCCACCAGTGATCCAGGGGAGGGAACCGGGGAGCTGTTTTTT
TRBV20-1	TRBJ2-6	NA	NA	CSARDRGGSGANVLTF	TGCAGTGCTAGAGACAGGGGAGGCTCTGGGGCCAACGTCCTGACTTTC
TRBV20-1	TRBJ2-5	NA	TRBD1	CSARAGQGVPKETQYF	TGCAGTGCTAGAGCGGGACAGGGGGTACCTAAAGAGACCCAGTACTTC
TRBV5-1	TRBJ1-4	NA	NA	CASSSSGTSGEKLFF	TGCGCCAGCAGCAGTTCCGGGACGAGTGGGGAAAAACTGTTTTTT
TRBV4-3	TRBJ1-2	NA	NA	CASSQGGGVAYGYTF	TGCGCCAGCAGCCAAGGGGGAGGGGTGGCCTATGGCTACACCTTC
TRBV20-1	TRBJ2-7	NA	TRBD2	CSAPLPILAGEYYEQYF	TGCAGTGCCCCGCTCCCAATACTAGCGGGAGAATACTACGAGCAGTACTTC
TRBV7-3	TRBJ1-6	many	TRBD1	CASSLQGQGNSPLHF	TGTGCCAGCAGCTTACAGGGACAGGGTAATTCACCCCTCCACTTT
TRBV19	TRBJ1-6	many	NA	CASSKPEDIEVHF	TGTGCCAGTAGCAAACCCGAAGACATTGAGGTCCACTTT
TRBV24-1	TRBJ1-2	many	NA	CATSDRSTDGYGYTF	TGTGCCACCAGTGATCGGTCGACGGATGGCTATGGCTACACCTTC
TRBV10-3	TRBJ2-7	many	TRBD1	CAISETGQGDEQYF	TGTGCCATCAGTGAGACCGGACAGGGAGACGAGCAGTACTTC
TRBV19	TRBJ1-6	many	TRBD1	CASSRDSPHNSPLHF	TGTGCCAGTAGTCGGGACAGTCCTCATAATTCACCCCTCCACTTT
TRBV5-8	TRBJ2-1	few	TRBD2	CASSLGLAGGRRFF	TGTGCCAGCAGCCTGGGACTAGCGGGGGGCAGGCGGTTCTTC
TRBV5-4	TRBJ1-2	once	NA	CASSPGPNYPEGYTF	TGTGCCAGCAGCCCGGGGCCTAACTATCCGGAGGGCTACACCTTC
TRBV7-6	TRBJ1-2	many	NA	CASSLGGSDYGYTF	TGTGCCAGCAGCTTAGGGGGCTCGGACTATGGCTACACCTTC
TRBV5-8	TRBJ2-3	NA	NA	CASSKGQGHDTQYF	TGTGCCAGCAGCAAGGGACAAGGCCATGATACGCAGTATTTT
TRBV20-1	TRBJ1-4	once	NA	CSAPGVPNPNEKLFF	TGCAGTGCTCCAGGGGTCCCGAACCCCAATGAAAAACTGTTTTTT
TRBV20-1	TRBJ1-4	NA	TRBD1	CSALTGALNEKLFF	TGCAGTGCCTTAACAGGGGCCCTTAATGAAAAACTGTTTTTT
TRBV7-2	TRBJ1-6	NA	NA	CASSSGPNNPPLHF	TGTGCCAGCAGTTCAGGTCCTAATAATCCACCCCTCCACTTT
TRBV25-1	TRBJ2-7	NA	TRBD2	CASSGGRRESYYEQYF	TGTGCCAGCAGTGGGGGTCGGCGGGAGAGCTACTACGAGCAGTACTTC
TRBV7-8	TRBJ2-7	many	TRBD2	CASSSPGLTYEQYF	TGTGCCAGCAGCTCACCGGGACTAACCTACGAGCAGTACTTC